This T cell receptor (beta chain) was sequenced in a study of T cell responses to AZD1222 COVID-19 vaccine. Overall study findings and caveats: The donor cohort was predominantly white British with a female majority, and clonal diversity may have been underestimated. The CD4 TCRs associated with vaccination extended across spike and predominated at 160-218 and 743-854. Variant regions that are unmutated are reportedly the target of nearly half of spike-specific TCRs.

Pooled samples include second doses given at about 4 or 12 weeks. Using immunoSEQ multiplex PCR, the repertoire was profiled, and TCRdb retains in-frame clones only, with some absent. Here the sample spans about 160,000 clones, about 90% being singletons. This CDR3 region has 14 residues. J gave up 3 bases and V 7 bases, and 3 bases lay outside the gene matches. Germline CDR1 is LNHNV and CDR2 is YYDKDF (reference sequence). For this clone: Its target is not known.

The chain uses TRBV15 and TRBJ2-3, with 11 bases lining up with TRBD1. Sequences were derived from peripheral blood, sampled 28 days after the second AZD1222 dose. The clonotype originates from an adult who received the AZD1222 COVID-19 vaccine. The CDR3 is CATTRDRGTDTQYF. For the CDR3, the DNA is TGTGCCACCACCCGGGACAGGGGGACAGATACGCAGTATTTT.